This T cell receptor (beta chain) appears in the sequencing data of a study of blood T cell repertoires in COVID-19. Study overall: Donors in the United States, Italy and Spain gave samples during acute or convalescent COVID-19.

A remark on this clone: The junction and the germline gene differ at one end; a read error may be behind it.

Profiled with immunoSEQ multiplex PCR; TCRdb holds only in-frame clones, not every one. The sample carries about 180,000 clones, around 83% recorded once. Germline CDR1 and CDR2: MGHRA and YSYEKL. CDR3 length: 17 amino acids. V is TRBV4-1 and J is TRBJ1-2, with 9 bases that match TRBD1. The sequenced sample consisted of peripheral blood. The sequence was obtained from a woman aged 30 to 39 with active or convalescent COVID-19. The CDR3 sequence: CASGQGTGGVRSYGYTF. In nucleotides, the CDR3 is TGCGCCAGCGGCCAGGGAACAGGGGGCGTAAGGAGCTATGGCTACACCTTC.